Following are 29 T cell receptor beta chains from one sample sequenced in a study of blood T cell repertoires in COVID-19. Repertoires were generated with immunoSEQ multiplex PCR, while TCRdb's copy carries only in-frame clones and drops some. The sample has tens of thousands of clones, about 87% seen once; the top ten hold around 10%. The sequencing input was peripheral blood. These receptors all stem from a woman in her 70s with acute or convalescent COVID-19.

This chain joins TRBV4-2 and TRBJ1-4; 7 nucleotides agree with TRBD1. The CDR3 is 17 residues long. After removal of 4 bases from V and 7 bases from J, the junction contained 15 bases not matched to a gene. Germline lookup yields CDR1 LGHNA and CDR2 YNFKEQ. The CDR3: CASSLEGVGTVSEKLFF. The CDR3 nucleotides are TGTGCCAGCAGCCTCGAAGGGGTGGGGACAGTATCTGAAAAACTGTTTTTT.

This clone was seen a few times. V is TRBV9 and J is TRBJ2-1, with D perhaps TRBD2 (5 bases). Germline V gene data show CDR1 as SGDLS and CDR2 as YYNGEE. With 0 bases removed from V and 9 bases from J, the gap between germline ends came to 13 bases. This CDR3 has 14 residues. The CDR3 protein is CASSVGLASGEQFF. The CDR3 DNA reads as TGTGCCAGCAGCGTAGGGCTAGCTTCTGGTGAGCAGTTCTTC.

This clone was counted between two and nine times. This sequence joins TRBV5-8 and TRBJ1-4, with D possibly matching TRBD1 (6 bases). Germline V gene sequence: CDR1 SGHTS, CDR2 YDEGEE. CDR3 length equals 17 residues. Trimming left V 0 bases short and J 3 bases short, with 15 bases between. CDR3 region: CASSLETHRVANEKLFF. In DNA form, the CDR3 reads TGTGCCAGCAGCTTGGAGACCCACAGGGTGGCTAATGAAAAACTGTTTTTT.

This sequence joins TRBV7-2 and TRBJ2-3; D uncertain. Germline loops: CDR1 SGHTA, CDR2 FQGNSA. Trimming shortened V by 2 bases and J by 1 base, and 7 bases separated the two germline ends. The CDR3 covers 14 residues. In DNA, the CDR3 is TGTGCCAGCAGCTTAATGAGCGGCACAGATACGCAGTATTTT. Its translation: CASSLMSGTDTQYF.

The chain carries TRBV19 and TRBJ2-1; 7 positions agree with TRBD2. Germline lookup yields CDR1 LNHDA and CDR2 SQIVND (reference sequence). This CDR3 contains 15 residues. V gave up 5 bases and J gave up 10 bases; unmatched junction bases: 14. The CDR3 here is CASSGSSGAPSEQFF. The CDR3 DNA follows: TGTGCCAGTAGTGGATCTAGCGGAGCCCCTTCGGAGCAGTTCTTC.

This rearrangement joins TRBV18 to TRBJ1-2, with D possibly matching TRBD1 (5 bases). CDR1 KGHSH and CDR2 LQKENI come from the germline V gene. The CDR3 runs to 13 residues. V shed 3 bases and J shed 6 bases, with 11 bases lying between them. The DNA of the CDR3 is TGTGCCAGCTCACCCAGGGAAATTAATGGCTACACCTTC. Residues: CASSPREINGYTF.

The rearrangement uses TRBV15 and TRBJ1-5, with 7 positions matching TRBD1. There are 14 residues in the CDR3. Trimming removed 3 bases from V and 4 bases from J; junction bases left unmatched: 3. CDR1 is LNHNV and CDR2 is YYDKDF in the germline V gene (reference sequence). For the CDR3, the DNA is TGTGCCACCAGCAGGGGGACAGTTAATCAGCCCCAGCATTTT. Protein product: CATSRGTVNQPQHF.

The chain has TRBV29-1 and TRBJ1-1; possible D gene TRBD1, 6 bases. V was pared by 6 bases and J by 4 bases, with 12 bases between. CDR1 and CDR2 from the germline V gene are SQVTM and ANQGSEA. This CDR3 region has 12 residues. CDR3 region: CSVQGPGTEAFF. The CDR3 DNA reads TGCAGCGTACAGGGCCCAGGCACTGAAGCTTTCTTT.

There are a few counts of this clone. The chain has TRBV5-1 and TRBJ2-1, with TRBD2 matching over 7 bases. Germline values: CDR1 SGHRS, CDR2 YFSETQ. This CDR3 has 14 residues. V lost 3 bases and J lost 0; bases outside the gene matches: 0. CDR3 DNA sequence: TGCGCCAGCAGCTGGGAGGGCTCCTACAATGAGCAGTTCTTC. Translated: CASSWEGSYNEQFF.

Only one count was recorded for this clone. The genes are TRBV18 and TRBJ2-2; weak D call: TRBD1 (5 bases). The V and J ends lost 6 bases and 5 bases respectively, with 10 bases between them. The CDR3 contains 13 residues. The germline V gene encodes CDR1 KGHSH and CDR2 LQKENI. CDR3 residues: CASSPQGTGELFF. The DNA of the CDR3 is TGTGCCAGCTCGCCGCAGGGAACCGGGGAGCTGTTTTTT.

V usage is TRBV7-2 and J usage is TRBJ2-1; 8 positions agree with TRBD2. This CDR3 contains 12 residues. Unmatched junction bases numbered 1, after V lost 6 bases and J lost 6 bases. CDR1 is SGHTA, CDR2 FQGNSA, per germline. The CDR3 loop reads CASRGLVNEQFF. DNA of the CDR3: TGTGCCAGCAGGGGACTAGTCAATGAGCAGTTCTTC.

This clone was observed a few times. This chain connects TRBV10-1 to TRBJ1-2; no definite D call. CDR3 length equals 14 residues. The V end lost 4 bases, the J end lost 3 bases, and 12 bases lay between the germline ends. CDR1 is WNHNN and CDR2 is SYGVQD in the germline V gene (reference sequence). The CDR3 DNA reads TGCGCCAGCAGTGCCTCGGGAATCCACTATGGCTACACCTTC. Translating gives CASSASGIHYGYTF.

This chain connects TRBV11-2 to TRBJ1-4; D is perhaps TRBD1 (5 bases). This CDR3 comprises 14 residues. V was cut by 7 bases and J by 7 bases, with 16 bases left in between. Germline CDR1 is SGHAT and CDR2 is FQNNGV. This CDR3 is CASTDGRGGEKLFF. CDR3 DNA sequence: TGTGCCAGCACCGATGGAAGGGGAGGTGAAAAACTGTTTTTT.

The chain links TRBV5-1 to TRBJ2-3; 8 bases are shared with TRBD1. The CDR3 loop spans 14 amino acids. Germline lookup yields CDR1 SGHRS and CDR2 YFSETQ. V lost 2 bases to trimming and J lost 4 bases; unmatched junction nucleotides: 3. The CDR3 bases are TGCGCCAGCAGCTTTACAGGGGGGTCAGATACGCAGTATTTT. Its translation: CASSFTGGSDTQYF.

V and J are TRBV5-4 and TRBJ2-3, with D perhaps matching TRBD2 (7 bases). The ends were cut back, 3 bases at V and 2 bases at J, with 19 bases in the middle. CDR3 length: 17 amino acids. In germline, CDR1 is SGHNT, CDR2 YYREEE (reference sequence). The CDR3: CASSSRWGGGNTDTQYF. In DNA form, the CDR3 reads TGTGCCAGCAGCTCCCGGTGGGGGGGCGGGAACACAGATACGCAGTATTTT.

The chain has TRBV20-1 and TRBJ1-2, with D uncertain. The V gene's germline CDR1 is DFQATT and CDR2 SNEGSKA (reference sequence). The CDR3 loop spans 11 amino acids. The V end lost 5 bases, the J end lost 6 bases, and 10 bases lay between the germline ends. DNA of the CDR3: TGCAGTGCTGAGATCGGGGATGGCTACACCTTC. Its protein is CSAEIGDGYTF.

The chain joins TRBV24-1 to TRBJ2-1; D might be TRBD2 (6 bases). CDR1 and CDR2 (germline): KGHDR, SFDVKD. The V and J ends lost 3 bases and 0 bases respectively, with 11 bases between them. The CDR3 totals 16 residues. The CDR3 DNA reads TGTGCCACCAGTGATATACGGGGGAGCTCCTACAATGAGCAGTTCTTC. It specifies CATSDIRGSSYNEQFF.

This clone was found once. V is TRBV19 and J is TRBJ1-6; weak D call: TRBD1 (5 bases). The CDR3 loop spans 17 amino acids. The V end lost 2 bases, the J end lost 9 bases, and 20 bases lay between the germline ends. Germline values: CDR1 LNHDA, CDR2 SQIVND (reference sequence). The CDR3 sequence is CASSIRYRGTLVSPLHF. The DNA for the CDR3 is TGTGCCAGTAGTATAAGATATCGGGGGACCTTGGTTTCACCCCTCCACTTT.

The chain joins TRBV5-1 to TRBJ2-3, with a tentative D call TRBD2 (6 bases). The CDR3 sequence is 14 residues long. Per germline, CDR1 SGHRS and CDR2 YFSETQ. Between the trimmed V and J ends, which lost 4 bases and 3 bases, there was a span of 12 bases. The CDR3 region has the DNA TGCGCCAGCAGCCCGGGGCGGGGTACAGATACGCAGTATTTT. This translates into CASSPGRGTDTQYF.

This chain uses TRBV18 with TRBJ1-3; 7 bases are shared with TRBD1. This CDR3 region has 17 residues. The V and J ends lost 3 bases and 0 bases, in that order; junction bases with no gene match: 8. CDR1 is KGHSH and CDR2 is LQKENI in the germline V gene. The CDR3 loop reads CASSPVTGARSGNTIYF. In nucleotides, the CDR3 is TGTGCCAGCTCACCCGTAACAGGGGCCCGCTCTGGAAACACCATATATTTT.

This chain connects TRBV11-3 to TRBJ2-2; D uncertain. The V gene's germline CDR1 is SGHNT and CDR2 YENEEA. There are 14 residues in the CDR3. V dropped 3 bases and J dropped 2 bases, with 7 bases sitting between them. CDR3 loop: CASSFSDNTGELFF. DNA of the CDR3: TGTGCCAGCAGCTTCTCAGATAACACCGGGGAGCTGTTTTTT.

CDR3 bases: TGTGCCAGCAGGACAGGGTTTGGAAACACCATATATTTT. Protein sequence: CASRTGFGNTIYF. V gene TRBV19 combines with J gene TRBJ1-3; TRBD1 matches 8 bases. Trimming took 9 bases from V and 3 from J; bases not matched to a gene: 4. This CDR3 is 13 amino acids long. The germline CDR1 and CDR2 sequences are LNHDA and SQIVND (reference sequence).

The rearrangement links TRBV27 to TRBJ2-5; D may be TRBD1 (5 bases). This CDR3 has 13 amino acids. Germline-derived CDR1 and CDR2 are MNHEY and SMNVEV (reference sequence). V was pared by 6 bases and J by 2 bases, with 10 bases between. CDR3 protein: CASRPGNQETQYF. The CDR3 DNA reads TGTGCCAGCAGGCCAGGGAATCAAGAGACCCAGTACTTC.

CDR3 region: CACGRQGLQETQYF. CDR3 DNA: TGTGCCTGTGGGAGACAGGGTCTCCAAGAGACCCAGTACTTC. This chain joins TRBV30 and TRBJ2-5; 7 positions agree with TRBD1. V lost 6 bases, J lost 1 base, and 8 bases stayed unmatched. The V gene's germline CDR1 is GTSNPN and CDR2 SVGIG (reference sequence). This CDR3 is built from 14 residues.

The genes are TRBV10-3 and TRBJ1-5; 8 positions match TRBD1. Germline values: CDR1 ENHRY, CDR2 SYGVKD. The CDR3 contains 14 residues. V dropped 4 bases and J dropped 6; count of bases not matched to a gene: 5. The CDR3, as DNA: TGTGCCATCAGTGGGCAGGGGGCTTTTCAGCCCCAGCATTTT. This encodes CAISGQGAFQPQHF.

The rearrangement links TRBV28 to TRBJ1-5, with 8 bases that match TRBD1. Germline CDR1 and CDR2: MDHEN and SYDVKM. CDR3 length: 16 amino acids. V dropped 2 bases and J dropped 1; count of bases not matched to a gene: 4. CDR3 loop: CASSLGRGRSNQPQHF. DNA of the CDR3: TGTGCCAGCAGTTTAGGCAGGGGGCGAAGCAATCAGCCCCAGCATTTT.

The chain has TRBV6-5 and TRBJ1-6; 7 bases fit TRBD1. With 5 bases clipped from V and 7 bases from J, the junction kept 2 bases outside the gene matches. There are 13 residues in the CDR3. Germline CDR1 MNHEY, CDR2 SVGAGI. The CDR3, as DNA: TGTGCCAGCAGTACAGGGGAAAATTCACCCCTCCACTTT. Translated, it gives CASSTGENSPLHF.

For the CDR3, the DNA is TGTGCCAGCAGTTCTCAGGCCCAGGGACTCGGAAACACCATATATTTT. Its translation: CASSSQAQGLGNTIYF. This chain connects TRBV6-5 to TRBJ1-3; TRBD1 might be the D (5 bases). The CDR3 runs to 16 residues. V dropped 4 bases and J dropped 4 bases, with 17 bases sitting between them. Germline V CDR1 and CDR2: MNHEY, SVGAGI.

The chain uses TRBV13 and TRBJ2-1; D is perhaps TRBD2 (5 bases). Per germline, CDR1 PRHDT and CDR2 FYEKMQ (reference sequence). The CDR3 consists of 13 residues. V lost 3 bases and J 8 bases, leaving 11 bases between the germline ends. For the CDR3, the DNA is TGTGCCAGCAGCTTGGCCGGGATCCATGAGCAGTTCTTC. As protein: CASSLAGIHEQFF.